Below, 4 T cell receptor beta chains from the same sample are listed, as sequenced in a study of response to subunit inactivated influenza vaccine (dated by TCRdb to 2016 to 2019). The receptor library was made with RT-PCR. TCRdb shows the sequencer as Illumina HiSeq 2500. TCRdb's own reprocessing of the public reads used fastp at Q25 and MiXCR and kept productive beta chains. CDR3 protein duplicates are merged, each entry listing the most common genes and DNA. In this sample the table shows some 850,000 distinct CDR3 sequences, 15% to 20% of which occur a single time. The ten largest make up approximately 10% of the sample. The material sequenced was PBMCs from blood, taken 5 days after vaccination. All receptors come from a man aged 50 to 60 who received an inactivated influenza vaccine. Donor details come from another sample of the same person, matched by shared clones.

The V and J genes are TRBV24-1 and TRBJ2-2; tentatively, D is TRBD1 (5 bases). The CDR3 is 17 amino acids. Trimming stripped 3 bases from V and 3 bases from J, with 16 bases between. From germline, CDR1 is KGHDR and CDR2 SFDVKD. CDR3 region: CATSDPKTVYYTGELFF. CDR3 DNA sequence: TGTGCCACCAGTGATCCAAAGACAGTTTATTACACCGGGGAGCTGTTTTTT.

The chain uses TRBV20-1 and TRBJ2-2, with TRBD2 identical over 9 bases. Per germline, CDR1 DFQATT and CDR2 SNEGSKA (reference sequence). Unmatched junction bases numbered 7, after V lost 3 bases and J lost 5 bases. The CDR3 is made up of 15 amino acids. For the CDR3, the DNA is TGCAGTGCTAGCTTGCGGGGGGGCCCAACCGGGGAGCTGTTTTTT. Protein product: CSASLRGGPTGELFF.

The V and J genes are TRBV25-1 and TRBJ2-1; the D is unclear. V lost 7 bases to trimming and J lost 4 bases, with 11 bases between them. Germline loops: CDR1 MGHDK, CDR2 SYGVNS. The length of the CDR3 is 13 residues. In DNA form, the CDR3 reads TGTGCCAGCAACCCCCCCGGATACAATGAGCAGTTCTTC. This sequence encodes CASNPPGYNEQFF.

The chain links TRBV25-1 to TRBJ2-5, with 10 positions matching TRBD2. Germline CDR1 MGHDK, CDR2 SYGVNS. Trimming at V came to 5 bases and at J to 4 bases, leaving 7 bases not matched to a gene. This CDR3 contains 15 residues. The chain's CDR3 is CASSPSGGSGETQYF. CDR3 bases: TGTGCCAGCAGTCCTAGCGGGGGTTCAGGAGAGACCCAGTACTTC. The whole variable domain, filled in from reference TRBV25-1 and TRBJ2-5, reads EADIYQTPRYLVIGTGKKITLECSQTMGHDKMYWYQQDPGMELHLIHYSYGVNSTEKGDLSSESTVSRIRTEHFPLTLESARPSHTSQYLCASSPSGGSGETQYFGPGTRLLVL.